The entry below gives a single TCR beta chain sequence along with its context. Its antigen is still unknown. The data were obtained in a study of chemoradiotherapy in HPV16-positive cancers. Method: immunoSEQ multiplex PCR; TCRdb's copy keeps in-frame clones and lacks some. The sample contains about 24,000 clones, more than 90% of which appear only once. Whole-study findings and limits: During treatment, candidate HPV-specific clones and E7-related motifs expanded in tumor. Better recurrence-free survival went with HPV-responsive T-cell expansion in HPV16-positive patients.

Germline V gene lookup returns CDR1 PRHDT and CDR2 FYEKMQ (reference sequence). This CDR3 has 15 amino acids. Germline trimming cut 5 bases from V and 7 bases from J; bases unmatched to any gene: 13. Here the sequenced sample was blood, taken from a patient who underwent chemoradiotherapy. V is TRBV13 and J is TRBJ2-7, with 8 bases fitting TRBD2. The clonotype comes from a human donor with HPV-associated anogenital cancer. The CDR3 reads CASSRRSGTRGEQYF. CDR3 sequence (DNA): TGTGCCAGCAGCCGACGCTCCGGGACTAGGGGAGAGCAGTACTTC.